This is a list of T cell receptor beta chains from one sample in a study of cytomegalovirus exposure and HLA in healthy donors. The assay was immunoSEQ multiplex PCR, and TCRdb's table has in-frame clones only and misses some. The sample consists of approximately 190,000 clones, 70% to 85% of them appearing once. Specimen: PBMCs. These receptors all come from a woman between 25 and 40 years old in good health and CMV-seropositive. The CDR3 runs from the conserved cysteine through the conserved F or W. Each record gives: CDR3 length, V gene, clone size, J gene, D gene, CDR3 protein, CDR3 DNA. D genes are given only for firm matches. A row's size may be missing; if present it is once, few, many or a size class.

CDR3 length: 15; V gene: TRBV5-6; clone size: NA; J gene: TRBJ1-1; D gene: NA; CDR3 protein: CASSSRRPGDTEAFF; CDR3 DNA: TGTGCCAGCAGCTCCAGACGCCCGGGGGACACTGAAGCTTTCTTT
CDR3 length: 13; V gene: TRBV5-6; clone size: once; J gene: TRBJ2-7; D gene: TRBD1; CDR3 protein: CASSPGTGMEQYF; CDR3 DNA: TGTGCCAGCAGCCCCGGGACAGGGATGGAGCAGTACTTC
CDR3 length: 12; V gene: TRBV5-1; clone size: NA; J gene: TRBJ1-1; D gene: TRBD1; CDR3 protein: CASSFTGVEAFF; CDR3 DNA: TGCGCCAGCAGCTTTACAGGGGTTGAAGCTTTCTTT
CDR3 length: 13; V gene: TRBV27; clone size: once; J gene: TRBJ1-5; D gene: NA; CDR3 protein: CASSLYRDQPQHF; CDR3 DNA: TGTGCCAGCAGTTTATATCGTGATCAGCCCCAGCATTTT
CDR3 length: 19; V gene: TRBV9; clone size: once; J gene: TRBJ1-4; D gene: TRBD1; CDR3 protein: CASSAYGFPRGRSNEKLFF; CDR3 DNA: TGTGCCAGCAGCGCATATGGTTTTCCTAGGGGGCGGTCTAATGAAAAACTGTTTTTT
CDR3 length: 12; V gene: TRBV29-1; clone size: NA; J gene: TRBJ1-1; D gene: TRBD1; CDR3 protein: CSVDTGGTEAFF; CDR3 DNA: TGCAGCGTTGATACAGGGGGCACTGAAGCTTTCTTT
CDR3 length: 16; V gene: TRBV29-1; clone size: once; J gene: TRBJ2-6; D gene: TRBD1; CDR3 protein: CSARTGDLPGANVLTF; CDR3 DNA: TGCAGCGCTAGGACAGGGGATCTGCCTGGGGCCAACGTCCTGACTTTC
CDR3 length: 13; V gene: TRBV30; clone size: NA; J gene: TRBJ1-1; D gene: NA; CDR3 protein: CAWSVGGPTEAFF; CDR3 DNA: TGTGCCTGGAGTGTGGGGGGGCCTACTGAAGCTTTCTTT
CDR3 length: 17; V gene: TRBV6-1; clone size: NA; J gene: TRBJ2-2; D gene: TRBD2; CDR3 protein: CASSEFPAGANTGELFF; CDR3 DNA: TGTGCCAGCAGTGAATTTCCAGCGGGAGCTAACACCGGGGAGCTGTTTTTT
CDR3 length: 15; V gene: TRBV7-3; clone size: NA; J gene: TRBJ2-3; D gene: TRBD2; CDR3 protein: CASSLKAGVPDTQYF; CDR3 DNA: TGTGCCAGCAGCTTAAAAGCGGGAGTCCCAGATACGCAGTATTTT
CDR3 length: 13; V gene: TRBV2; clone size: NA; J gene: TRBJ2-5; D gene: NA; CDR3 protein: CALRRDGEGTQYF; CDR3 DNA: TGTGCCCTTCGACGCGATGGTGAGGGGACCCAGTACTTC
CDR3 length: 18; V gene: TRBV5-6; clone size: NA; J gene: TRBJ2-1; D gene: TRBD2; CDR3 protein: CASSPRASGRSLLGEQFF; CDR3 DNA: TGTGCCAGCAGCCCGAGAGCTAGCGGGAGATCTTTGCTGGGTGAGCAGTTCTTC
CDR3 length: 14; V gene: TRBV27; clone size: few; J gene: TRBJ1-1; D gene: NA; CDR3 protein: CASSPFQGYTEAFF; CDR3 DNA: TGTGCCAGCAGTCCGTTTCAGGGGTACACTGAAGCTTTCTTT
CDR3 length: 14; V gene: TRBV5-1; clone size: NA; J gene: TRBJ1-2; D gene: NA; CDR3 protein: CASSLAGEFYGYTF; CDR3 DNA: TGCGCCAGCAGCTTGGCGGGAGAGTTTTATGGCTACACCTTC
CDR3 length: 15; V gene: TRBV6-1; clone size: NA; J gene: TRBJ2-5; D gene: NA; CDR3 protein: CASSDSAGAQETQYF; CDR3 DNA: TGTGCCAGCAGTGATTCGGCAGGGGCCCAAGAGACCCAGTACTTC
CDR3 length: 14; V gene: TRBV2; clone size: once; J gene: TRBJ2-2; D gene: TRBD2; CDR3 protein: CASQPLAATGELFF; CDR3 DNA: TGTGCCAGCCAGCCACTAGCGGCTACCGGGGAGCTGTTTTTT
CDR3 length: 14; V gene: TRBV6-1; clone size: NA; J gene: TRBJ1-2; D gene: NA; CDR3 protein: CASSDPGRGGGYTF; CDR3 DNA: TGTGCCAGCAGTGATCCGGGCCGGGGAGGAGGCTACACCTTC
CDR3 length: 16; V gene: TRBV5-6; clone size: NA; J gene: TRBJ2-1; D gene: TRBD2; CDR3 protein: CASSSLGLAGINEQFF; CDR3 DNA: TGTGCCAGCAGCTCGCTCGGACTAGCGGGAATCAATGAGCAGTTCTTC
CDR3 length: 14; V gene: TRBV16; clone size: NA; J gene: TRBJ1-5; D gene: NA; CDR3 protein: CASSQPGGIRPQHF; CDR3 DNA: TGTGCCAGCAGCCAACCGGGAGGCATACGGCCCCAGCATTTT
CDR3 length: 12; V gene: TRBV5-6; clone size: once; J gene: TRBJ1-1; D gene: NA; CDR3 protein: CASSFGGTEAFF; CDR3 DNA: TGTGCCAGCAGCTTCGGAGGGACTGAAGCTTTCTTT
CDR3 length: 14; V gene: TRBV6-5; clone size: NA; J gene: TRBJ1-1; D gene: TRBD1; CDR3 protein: CASSWTGVTTEAFF; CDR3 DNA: TGTGCCAGCAGTTGGACAGGGGTTACGACTGAAGCTTTCTTT
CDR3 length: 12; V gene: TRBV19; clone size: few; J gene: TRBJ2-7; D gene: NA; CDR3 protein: CASSTTVGEQYF; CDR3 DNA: TGTGCCAGTAGTACGACGGTCGGGGAGCAGTACTTC
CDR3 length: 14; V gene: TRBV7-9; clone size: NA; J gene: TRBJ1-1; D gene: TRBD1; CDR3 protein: CASSPRQGWTEAFF; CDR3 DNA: TGTGCCAGCAGCCCCCGACAGGGCTGGACTGAAGCTTTCTTT
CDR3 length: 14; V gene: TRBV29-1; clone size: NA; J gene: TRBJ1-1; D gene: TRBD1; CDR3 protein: CSVHTGDRVTEAFF; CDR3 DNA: TGCAGCGTGCATACAGGGGACAGGGTCACTGAAGCTTTCTTT
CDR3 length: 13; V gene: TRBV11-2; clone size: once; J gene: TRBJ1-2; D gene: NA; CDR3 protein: CASRKDDYYGYTF; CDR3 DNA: TGTGCCAGCAGAAAAGACGACTACTATGGCTACACCTTC
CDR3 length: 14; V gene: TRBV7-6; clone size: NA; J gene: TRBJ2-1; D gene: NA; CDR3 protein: CASSLSQRSNEQFF; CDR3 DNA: TGTGCCAGCAGCTTATCGCAGCGGTCCAATGAGCAGTTCTTC
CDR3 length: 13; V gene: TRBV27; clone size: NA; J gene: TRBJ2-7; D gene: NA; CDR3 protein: CASSVRGGLEQYF; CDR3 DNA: TGTGCCAGCAGTGTAAGGGGGGGGCTCGAGCAGTACTTC
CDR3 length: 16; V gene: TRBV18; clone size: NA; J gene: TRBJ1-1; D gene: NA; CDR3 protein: CASSPDLRGIKSEAFF; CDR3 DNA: TGTGCCAGCTCACCCGATCTCAGGGGTATTAAGTCTGAAGCTTTCTTT
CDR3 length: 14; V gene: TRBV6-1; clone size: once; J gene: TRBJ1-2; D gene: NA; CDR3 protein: CASSEDRDSYGYTF; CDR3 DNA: TGTGCCAGCAGTGAAGACAGGGATTCTTATGGCTACACCTTC
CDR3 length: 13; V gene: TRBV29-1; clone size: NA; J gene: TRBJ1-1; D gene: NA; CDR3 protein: CSVASGGNTEAFF; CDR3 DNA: TGCAGCGTTGCCAGCGGGGGGAACACTGAAGCTTTCTTT
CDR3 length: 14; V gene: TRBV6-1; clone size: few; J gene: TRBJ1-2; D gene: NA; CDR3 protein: CASKVGAGLYGYTF; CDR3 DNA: TGTGCCAGCAAAGTGGGTGCGGGACTTTATGGCTACACCTTC
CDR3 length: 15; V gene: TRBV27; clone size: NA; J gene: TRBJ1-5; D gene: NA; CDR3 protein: CASSSLRDGYQPQHF; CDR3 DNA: TGTGCCAGCAGTTCCCTCAGGGATGGGTATCAGCCCCAGCATTTT
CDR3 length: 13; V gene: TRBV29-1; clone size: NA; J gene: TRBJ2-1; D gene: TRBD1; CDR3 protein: CSVEFVWGQGQFF; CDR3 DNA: TGCAGCGTTGAATTCGTTTGGGGACAGGGACAGTTCTTC
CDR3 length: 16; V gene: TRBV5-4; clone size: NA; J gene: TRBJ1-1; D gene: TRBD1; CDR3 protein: CASSHLLTGLGTEAFF; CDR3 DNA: TGTGCCAGCAGCCACCTCCTGACAGGGTTAGGGACTGAAGCTTTCTTT
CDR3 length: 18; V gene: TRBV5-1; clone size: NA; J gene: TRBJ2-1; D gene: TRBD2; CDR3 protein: CASSYSTSGKSSYNEQFF; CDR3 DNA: TGCGCCAGCAGCTATTCCACTAGCGGGAAGAGCTCCTACAATGAGCAGTTCTTC
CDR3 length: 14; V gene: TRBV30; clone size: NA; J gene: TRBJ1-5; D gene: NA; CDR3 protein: CAWSGGGGNQPQHF; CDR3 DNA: TGTGCCTGGAGTGGCGGCGGAGGCAATCAGCCCCAGCATTTT
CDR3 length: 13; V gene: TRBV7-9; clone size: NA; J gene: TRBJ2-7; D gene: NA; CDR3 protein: CASSSNQWAEQYF; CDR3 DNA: TGTGCCAGCAGCTCCAATCAGTGGGCAGAGCAGTACTTC
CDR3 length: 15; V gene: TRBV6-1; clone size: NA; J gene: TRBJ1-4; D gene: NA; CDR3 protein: CASSDFGRGGEKLFF; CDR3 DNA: TGTGCCAGCAGTGATTTCGGAAGGGGAGGAGAAAAACTGTTTTTT
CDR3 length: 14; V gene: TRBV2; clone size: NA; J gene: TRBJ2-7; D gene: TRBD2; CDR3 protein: CASRRTSGNYEQYF; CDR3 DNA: TGTGCCAGCCGGCGGACTAGCGGAAACTACGAGCAGTACTTC
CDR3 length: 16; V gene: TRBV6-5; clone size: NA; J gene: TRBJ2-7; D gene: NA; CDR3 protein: CASSSHQRDTPYEQYF; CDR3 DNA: TGTGCCAGCAGTTCTCACCAGAGGGACACCCCCTACGAGCAGTACTTC
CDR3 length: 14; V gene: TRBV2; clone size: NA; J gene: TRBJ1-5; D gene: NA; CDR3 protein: CASSRTLSNQPQHF; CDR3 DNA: TGTGCCAGCAGTAGGACACTTAGCAATCAGCCCCAGCATTTT
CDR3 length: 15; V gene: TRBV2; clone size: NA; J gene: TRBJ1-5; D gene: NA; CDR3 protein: CATSGAPQGNQPQHF; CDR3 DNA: TGTGCCACTTCAGGTGCCCCGCAAGGCAATCAGCCCCAGCATTTT
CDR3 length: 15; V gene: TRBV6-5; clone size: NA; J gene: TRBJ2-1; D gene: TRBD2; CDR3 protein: CASSSALAGAGEQFF; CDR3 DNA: TGTGCCAGCAGCTCCGCCCTAGCGGGTGCCGGTGAGCAGTTCTTC
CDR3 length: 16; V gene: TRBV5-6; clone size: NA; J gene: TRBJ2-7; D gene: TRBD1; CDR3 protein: CASSPGTGGKTYEQYF; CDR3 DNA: TGTGCCAGCAGCCCCGGGACAGGGGGTAAAACCTACGAGCAGTACTTC
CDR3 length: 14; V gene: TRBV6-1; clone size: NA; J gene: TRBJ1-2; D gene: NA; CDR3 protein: CASSELEGTDGYTF; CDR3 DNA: TGTGCCAGCAGTGAATTAGAGGGCACGGATGGCTACACCTTC
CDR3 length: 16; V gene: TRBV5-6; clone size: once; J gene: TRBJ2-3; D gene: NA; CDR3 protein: CASSDSGKGDTDTQYF; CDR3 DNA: TGTGCCAGCAGCGATTCAGGGAAGGGGGACACAGATACGCAGTATTTT
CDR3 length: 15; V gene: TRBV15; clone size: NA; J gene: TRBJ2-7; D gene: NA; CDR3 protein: CATSRDRQVGYEQYF; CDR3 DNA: TGTGCCACCAGCAGAGATAGGCAGGTAGGCTACGAGCAGTACTTC
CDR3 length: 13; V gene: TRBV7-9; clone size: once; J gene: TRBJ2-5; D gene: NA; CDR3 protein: CASSFRGGETQYF; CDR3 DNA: TGTGCCAGCAGCTTCAGGGGTGGGGAGACCCAGTACTTC
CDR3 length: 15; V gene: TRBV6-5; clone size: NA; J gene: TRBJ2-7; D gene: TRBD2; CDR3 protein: CASSSTSGHTYEQYF; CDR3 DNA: TGTGCCAGCAGTTCTACTAGCGGGCACACCTACGAGCAGTACTTC